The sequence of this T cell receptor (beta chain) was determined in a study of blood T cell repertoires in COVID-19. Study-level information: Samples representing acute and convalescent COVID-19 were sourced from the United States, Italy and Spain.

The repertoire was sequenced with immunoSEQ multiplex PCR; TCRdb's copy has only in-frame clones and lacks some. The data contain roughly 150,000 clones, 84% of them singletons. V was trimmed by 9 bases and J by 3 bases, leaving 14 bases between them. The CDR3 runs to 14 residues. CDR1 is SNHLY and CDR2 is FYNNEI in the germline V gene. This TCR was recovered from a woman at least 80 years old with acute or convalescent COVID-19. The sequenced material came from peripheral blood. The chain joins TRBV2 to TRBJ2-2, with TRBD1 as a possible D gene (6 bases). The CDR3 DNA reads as TGTGCCAGTAGTAGGACAGTACACACCGGGGAGCTGTTTTTT. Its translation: CASSRTVHTGELFF. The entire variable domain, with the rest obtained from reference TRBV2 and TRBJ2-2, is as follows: EPEVTQTPSHQVTQMGQEVILRCVPISNHLYFYWYRQILGQKVEFLVSFYNNEISEKSEIFDDQFSVERPDGSNFTLKIRSTKLEDSAMYFCASSRTVHTGELFFGEGSRLTVL.